Shown below are 32 T cell receptor beta chains from a single sample sequenced in a study of cytomegalovirus exposure and HLA in healthy donors. Primers: 60 Vbeta forward and 13 Jbeta reverse. The protocol was immunoSEQ multiplex PCR, while the TCRdb copy is restricted to in-frame clones and leaves out a portion. The sample holds some 150,000 clones, approximately 59% seen once. Sequencing used PBMCs. The source is a man in his forties in good health and CMV-seronegative.

This clone has just a few counts. The J gene is TRBJ1-5, the V gene TRBV7-9, with D maybe TRBD1 (5 bases). From germline, CDR1 is SEHNR and CDR2 FQNEAQ (reference sequence). V was clipped by 0 bases and J by 5 bases, with 14 bases between them. The CDR3 is 16 residues long. The CDR3 DNA sequence: TGTGCCAGCAGCTTAGCCCGGGCTCCGGGGGATCAGCCCCAGCATTTT. Translation: CASSLARAPGDQPQHF. Filled out from reference TRBV7-9 and TRBJ1-5, the complete variable domain reads DTGVSQNPRHKITKRGQNVTFRCDPISEHNRLYWYRQTLGQGPEFLTYFQNEAQLEKSRLLSDRFSAERPKGSFSTLEIQRTEQGDSAMYLCASSLARAPGDQPQHFGDGTRLSIL.

CDR3 residues: CASSSLGAATNEKLFF. The CDR3 bases are TGTGCCAGTAGTTCCCTGGGGGCAGCAACTAATGAAAAACTGTTTTTT. This chain joins TRBV19 and TRBJ1-4, with a weak D call TRBD1 (6 bases). This CDR3 spans 16 amino acids. Trimming left V 5 bases short and J 0 bases short, with 13 bases between. Germline assignment: CDR1 LNHDA and CDR2 SQIVND (reference sequence).

The J gene is TRBJ1-1, the V gene TRBV5-1; D perhaps matches TRBD1 (6 bases). Trimming removed 3 bases from V and 4 bases from J, with 13 bases in between. Germline V lookup: CDR1 SGHRS, CDR2 YFSETQ. The CDR3 length is 14 residues. In DNA form, the CDR3 reads TGCGCCAGCAGCTCAACAGGGATCGGCACTGAAGCTTTCTTT. It translates to CASSSTGIGTEAFF.

The chain is built from TRBV7-2 and TRBJ1-4, with 8 bases matching TRBD1. The V gene end was trimmed by 7 bases and the J gene end by 6 bases; junction bases not matched to a gene: 7. CDR1 is SGHTA, CDR2 FQGNSA, per germline. The CDR3 spans 14 residues. CDR3 in amino acids: CASNPGGADEKLFF. CDR3 in DNA: TGTGCCAGCAACCCAGGGGGCGCGGATGAAAAACTGTTTTTT.

The rearrangement joins TRBV30 to TRBJ1-2; 7 nucleotides align to TRBD1. J lost 6 bases, V lost 3 bases, and 4 bases had no gene match. The CDR3 spans 12 residues. Germline V gives CDR1 GTSNPN, CDR2 SVGIG (reference sequence). The CDR3 DNA sequence: TGTGCCTGGAGCGCAGGGGGAGATGGCTACACCTTC. Amino acid sequence: CAWSAGGDGYTF.

A word on this clone: The junction departs from germline at one end; a sequencing error may be responsible. The genes are TRBV9 and TRBJ2-5; 9 nucleotides line up with TRBD2. CDR3 length: 15 residues. Germline-derived CDR1 and CDR2 are SGDLS and YYNGEE. CDR3 region: CASSVSSGAQGTQYF. The CDR3 DNA reads TGTGCCAGCAGCGTATCTAGCGGGGCTCAAGGGACCCAGTACTTC. Full variable domain (outside the CDR3, taken from reference TRBV9 and TRBJ2-5): DSGVTQTPKHLITATGQRVTLRCSPRSGDLSVYWYQQSLDQGLQFLIQYYNGEERAKGNILERFSAQQFPDLHSELNLSSLELGDSALYFCASSVSSGAQGTQYFGPGTRLLVL.

As DNA, the CDR3 is TGTGCCAGCAGCGTAGGGGCACAGAACTCTGGGGCCAACGTCCTGACTTTC. Protein product: CASSVGAQNSGANVLTF. The chain recombines TRBV9 with TRBJ2-6; D unresolved. The V end was cut by 0 bases, the J end by 0 bases, with 10 bases between. CDR3 length equals 17 residues. Germline-derived CDR1 and CDR2 are SGDLS and YYNGEE.

This clone has just a few counts. The rearrangement joins TRBV7-2 to TRBJ2-2; D call uncertain. Trimming left V 1 base short and J 1 base short, with 4 bases between. Per the germline V gene, CDR1 is SGHTA and CDR2 is FQGNSA. There are 14 residues in the CDR3. The CDR3 sequence: CASSLDGNTGELFF. Here the CDR3 DNA reads TGTGCCAGCAGCTTAGACGGGAACACCGGGGAGCTGTTTTTT.

CDR3 sequence (DNA): TGTGCCAGCAGCTTGGTGCTCCCAGGGAACAATTCACCCCTCCACTTT. Its protein product is CASSLVLPGNNSPLHF. The chain combines TRBV5-6 with TRBJ1-6; a weak D match, TRBD1 (5 bases). Germline loops: CDR1 SGHDT, CDR2 YYEEEE. The CDR3 is 16 residues long. Trimming took off 0 bases at V and 7 bases at J, with 14 bases between the two ends.

The chain joins TRBV7-2 to TRBJ2-1, with 12 positions matching TRBD2. Germline assignment: CDR1 SGHTA and CDR2 FQGNSA. This CDR3 spans 15 amino acids. J lost 7 bases, V lost 3 bases, and 4 bases had no gene match. The CDR3 sequence: CASSLGLAGSNEQFF. DNA for the CDR3: TGTGCCAGCAGCTTGGGACTAGCGGGTAGTAATGAGCAGTTCTTC.

This chain joins TRBV20-1 and TRBJ2-7, with 7 bases fitting TRBD2. Germline lookup yields CDR1 DFQATT and CDR2 SNEGSKA (reference sequence). The junction had 3 bases not matched to a gene; V was cut back by 7 bases and J by 12 bases. This CDR3 contains 8 residues. CDR3 DNA sequence: TGCAGTGTGGGGGGGACGTACTTC. It is translated as CSVGGTYF.

This clone was seen only a few times. The chain couples TRBV25-1 to TRBJ1-4; tentatively, D is TRBD1 (6 bases). Trimming removed 6 bases from V and 6 bases from J, with 14 bases in between. CDR3 length: 14 residues. Germline-derived CDR1 and CDR2 are MGHDK and SYGVNS. For the CDR3, the DNA is TGTGCCAGCAGGAAGACAGGTCGGGATGAAAAACTGTTTTTT. This encodes CASRKTGRDEKLFF.

The chain recombines TRBV4-2 with TRBJ2-5; TRBD2 aligns across 8 bases. CDR1 is LGHNA and CDR2 is YNFKEQ in the germline V gene. The CDR3 totals 16 residues. Germline trimming cut 0 bases from V and 5 bases from J; bases unmatched to any gene: 8. CDR3 DNA: TGTGCCAGCAGCCAAGATCCGGCGGGGGGCTGGGAGACCCAGTACTTC. It specifies CASSQDPAGGWETQYF.

The genes are TRBV7-9 and TRBJ2-5, with D hard to call. The CDR3 has 13 amino acids. Germline CDR1 and CDR2: SEHNR and FQNEAQ (reference sequence). V was shortened by 5 bases and J by 4 bases, with 11 bases between the two germline ends. Here the CDR3 reads CASSHPYLETQYF. In DNA, the CDR3 is TGTGCCAGCAGCCATCCCTATCTAGAGACCCAGTACTTC.

The chain combines TRBV19 with TRBJ1-1; D is unresolved. The CDR3 consists of 12 residues. Deletions cut 5 bases from V and 3 bases from J, with 7 bases between. CDR1 LNHDA and CDR2 SQIVND come from the germline V gene (reference sequence). CDR3 DNA sequence: TGTGCCAGTAGTTTCCAGTACACTGAAGCTTTCTTT. This translates into CASSFQYTEAFF. The full variable domain, its missing parts supplied by reference TRBV19 and TRBJ1-1, is DGGITQSPKYLFRKEGQNVTLSCEQNLNHDAMYWYRQDPGQGLRLIYYSQIVNDFQKGDIAEGYSVSREKKESFPLTVTSAQKNPTAFYLCASSFQYTEAFFGQGTRLTVV.

The rearrangement links TRBV10-3 to TRBJ2-5, with TRBD2 matching over 12 bases. The CDR3 has 15 amino acids. The J segment lost 2 bases and the V segment lost 6 bases, leaving 4 bases of the junction unmatched. Germline assignment: CDR1 ENHRY and CDR2 SYGVKD. The CDR3 nucleotides read TGTGCCATCAGGGGTCTAGCGGGAGGGCAAGAGACCCAGTACTTC. Protein sequence: CAIRGLAGGQETQYF.

This chain connects TRBV11-1 to TRBJ2-5, with 8 bases fitting TRBD1. CDR1 is SGHAT and CDR2 is FQDESV in the germline V gene (reference sequence). The V segment lost 5 bases and the J segment 5 bases; nucleotides outside the gene matches: 13. This CDR3 comprises 16 residues. CDR3 in amino acids: CASSQSTGQGLETQYF. CDR3 DNA: TGTGCCAGCAGCCAGTCTACCGGACAGGGATTGGAGACCCAGTACTTC. Filled out from reference TRBV11-1 and TRBJ2-5, the complete variable domain reads EAEVAQSPRYKITEKSQAVAFWCDPISGHATLYWYRQILGQGPELLVQFQDESVVDDSQLPKDRFSAERLKGVDSTLKIQPAELGDSAMYLCASSQSTGQGLETQYFGPGTRLLVL.

CDR3 sequence: CSVDGTRGGKNEQFF. The CDR3 nucleotides read TGCAGCGTTGATGGGACTAGGGGGGGAAAAAATGAGCAGTTCTTC. This chain uses TRBV29-1 with TRBJ2-1; 8 bases fit TRBD2. In germline, CDR1 is SQVTM, CDR2 ANQGSEA. This CDR3 region has 15 residues. The V segment lost 3 bases and the J segment 7 bases; nucleotides outside the gene matches: 11.

The V call is TRBV5-6, the J call TRBJ2-1; 8 bases are a match to TRBD1. Germline lookup yields CDR1 SGHDT and CDR2 YYEEEE. The CDR3 spans 13 residues. J gave up 9 bases and V 1 base, and 3 bases lay outside the gene matches. The CDR3 loop reads CASSLSGGGEQFF. CDR3 sequence (DNA): TGTGCCAGCAGCTTGTCAGGGGGCGGTGAGCAGTTCTTC.

The V and J genes are TRBV19 and TRBJ2-5; TRBD1 matches at 10 bases. CDR3 length equals 13 residues. V shed 7 bases, J shed 5 bases, and the junction held 4 bases outside the gene matches. Germline CDR1 and CDR2: LNHDA and SQIVND (reference sequence). The CDR3 is CASTLDRGETQYF. In DNA, the CDR3 is TGTGCCAGTACCCTGGACAGGGGGGAGACCCAGTACTTC.

The V gene is TRBV6-1, the J gene TRBJ2-7; D possibly corresponds to TRBD1 (5 bases). V was trimmed by 9 bases and J by 5 bases, leaving 23 bases between them. This CDR3 has 15 residues. Germline-derived CDR1 and CDR2 are MNHNS and SASEGT. The DNA for the CDR3 is TGTGCCAGTGGAATCCCTGGGGCCAAATTCCACGAGCAGTACTTC. Its protein product is CASGIPGAKFHEQYF.

There are a few counts of this clone. This chain joins TRBV5-1 and TRBJ1-1; possible D gene TRBD1, 5 bases. This CDR3 is 14 amino acids long. Per germline, CDR1 SGHRS and CDR2 YFSETQ. Trimming stripped 2 bases from V and 0 bases from J, with 8 bases between. CDR3 sequence: CASSFRALNTEAFF. The CDR3, as DNA: TGCGCCAGCAGCTTCAGGGCGCTGAACACTGAAGCTTTCTTT.

The genes are TRBV6-5 and TRBJ1-4, with 11 nucleotides matching TRBD1. Unmatched junction bases numbered 3, after V lost 5 bases and J lost 7 bases. Germline-derived CDR1 and CDR2 are MNHEY and SVGAGI. This CDR3 has 14 amino acids. CDR3 loop: CASSRTGGSEKLFF. The CDR3 DNA reads TGTGCCAGCAGTCGGACAGGGGGCTCTGAAAAACTGTTTTTT.

V usage is TRBV18 and J usage is TRBJ2-7, with D tentatively TRBD2 (5 bases). The CDR3 contains 12 residues. Germline loops: CDR1 KGHSH, CDR2 LQKENI. V lost 3 bases and J 4 bases, leaving 7 bases between the germline ends. The CDR3 is CASSPDLYEQYF. CDR3 sequence (DNA): TGTGCCAGCTCACCGGACTTATACGAGCAGTACTTC.

This chain uses TRBV5-6 with TRBJ1-2; TRBD1 aligns across 7 bases. Trimming at V came to 2 bases and at J to 6 bases, leaving 7 bases not matched to a gene. The CDR3 spans 14 residues. Germline assignment: CDR1 SGHDT and CDR2 YYEEEE. Here the CDR3 DNA reads TGTGCCAGCAGCTTAACCGGGACAGAGGATGGCTACACCTTC. Protein sequence: CASSLTGTEDGYTF.

The chain uses TRBV7-2 and TRBJ2-3; TRBD2 might be the D (6 bases). V was shortened by 3 bases and J by 0 bases, with 13 bases between the two germline ends. CDR1 and CDR2 (germline): SGHTA, FQGNSA. This CDR3 spans 16 amino acids. The CDR3 loop is CASSFGTHSSTDTQYF. CDR3 coding DNA: TGTGCCAGCAGCTTCGGGACTCACTCTAGCACAGATACGCAGTATTTT.

V usage is TRBV19 and J usage is TRBJ2-5; 8 bases are a match to TRBD1. Germline V gene data show CDR1 as LNHDA and CDR2 as SQIVND (reference sequence). CDR3 length: 16 residues. The junction had 6 bases not matched to a gene; V was cut back by 1 base and J by 2 bases. CDR3 DNA sequence: TGTGCCAGTAGTATAGCCCCCACAGGGGGGCAAGAGACCCAGTACTTC. Its translation: CASSIAPTGGQETQYF.

Only a few counts were recorded for this clone. The chain uses TRBV19 and TRBJ2-4, with 8 bases aligning to TRBD1. Looked up from germline, CDR1 is LNHDA and CDR2 is SQIVND (reference sequence). This CDR3 contains 14 residues. V gave up 7 bases and J gave up 8 bases; unmatched junction bases: 10. CDR3 nucleotides: TGTGCCAGTACTGGCAGGGGGCGCGGAGACATTCAGTACTTC. As protein: CASTGRGRGDIQYF.

This chain joins TRBV30 and TRBJ2-3; D possibly corresponds to TRBD1 (5 bases). The ends were cut back, 5 bases at V and 0 bases at J, with 12 bases in the middle. This CDR3 is 14 amino acids long. The germline V gene has CDR1 GTSNPN and CDR2 SVGIG (reference sequence). The CDR3 loop reads CAWSTVFSTDTQYF. The DNA of the CDR3 is TGTGCCTGGTCGACAGTCTTTAGCACAGATACGCAGTATTTT.

This clone has more than one count but fewer than ten. The chain joins TRBV7-3 to TRBJ2-7, with 8 bases lining up with TRBD2. CDR1 is SGHTA, CDR2 FQGTGA, per germline. The V gene end was trimmed by 2 bases and the J gene end by 12 bases; junction bases not matched to a gene: 24. There are 18 residues in the CDR3. For the CDR3, the DNA is TGTGCCAGCAGCTTAGGGCGGGTGGGGAGGCTAGCGGGCCCTTCGCGGTACTTC. This encodes CASSLGRVGRLAGPSRYF.

This rearrangement joins TRBV28 to TRBJ1-5, with a tentative D call TRBD1 (5 bases). This CDR3 is built from 15 residues. The V gene's germline CDR1 is MDHEN and CDR2 SYDVKM. V was clipped by 3 bases and J by 4 bases, with 13 bases between them. As DNA, the CDR3 is TGTGCCAGCAGTTTTGTCCAGGGATGGAATCAGCCCCAGCATTTT. As protein: CASSFVQGWNQPQHF.

In this sample, this clone turned up once. A junction end diverges from the germline sequence, so it may reflect a read error. The chain combines TRBV5-1 with TRBJ1-2; D may be TRBD1 (6 bases). This CDR3 has 14 amino acids. Germline CDR1 SGHRS, CDR2 YFSETQ. CDR3: CASSLGTGHYGYTF. In nucleotides, the CDR3 is TGCGCCAGCAGTTTGGGAACAGGGCACTATGGCTACACCTTC.